Each of the 3 T cell receptor beta chains below was sequenced from the same sample in a study of blood T cell repertoires in COVID-19. The table came from immunoSEQ multiplex PCR; TCRdb's copy has only in-frame clones and leaves some out. Among a few hundred thousand clones, roughly four fifths were seen once, and the ten largest hold around 5%. The specimen was PBMCs or T cells enriched from blood (not recorded which). These receptors came from a woman in her fifties or sixties who had recovered from COVID-19.

The rearrangement uses TRBV27 and TRBJ1-6, with TRBD1 matching over 10 bases. J lost 2 bases, V lost 3 bases, and 4 bases had no gene match. The CDR3 is 17 amino acids. The germline CDR1 and CDR2 sequences are MNHEY and SMNVEV (reference sequence). CDR3 in amino acids: CASSFMTGGAYNSPLHF. The DNA of the CDR3 is TGTGCCAGCAGTTTTATGACAGGGGGCGCCTATAATTCACCCCTCCACTTT.

The chain couples TRBV30 to TRBJ2-1, with a tentative D call TRBD2 (7 bases). The germline CDR1 and CDR2 sequences are GTSNPN and SVGIG (reference sequence). V was cut by 4 bases and J by 9 bases, with 13 bases left in between. The CDR3 extends over 12 amino acids. The DNA of the CDR3 is TGTGCCTGGACCCAGGGAGGGGGTGAGCAGTTCTTC. Its translation is CAWTQGGGEQFF.

The J gene is TRBJ1-2, the V gene TRBV4-1, with 9 bases fitting TRBD1. The CDR3 extends over 17 amino acids. Germline-derived CDR1 and CDR2 are MGHRA and YSYEKL. V was pared by 0 bases and J by 6 bases, with 11 bases of the junction left unmatched. CDR3 loop: CASSQETTGQGRDGYTF. CDR3 sequence (DNA): TGCGCCAGCAGCCAAGAGACTACGGGACAGGGTCGCGATGGCTACACCTTC.